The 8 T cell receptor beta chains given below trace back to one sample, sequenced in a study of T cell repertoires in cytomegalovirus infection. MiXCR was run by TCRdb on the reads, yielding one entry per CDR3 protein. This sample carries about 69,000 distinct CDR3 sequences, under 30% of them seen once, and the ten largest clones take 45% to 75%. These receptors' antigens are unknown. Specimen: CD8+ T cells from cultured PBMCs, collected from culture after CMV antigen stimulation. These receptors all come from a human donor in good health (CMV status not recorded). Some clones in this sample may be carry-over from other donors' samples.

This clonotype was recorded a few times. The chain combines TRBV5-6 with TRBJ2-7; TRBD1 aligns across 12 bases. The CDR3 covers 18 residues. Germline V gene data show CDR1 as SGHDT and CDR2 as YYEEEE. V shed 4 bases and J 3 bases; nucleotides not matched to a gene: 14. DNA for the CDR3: TGTGCCAGCAGCGGCGGGACAGGGGGCGACGACGGCATCTACGAGCAGTACTTC. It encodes CASSGGTGGDDGIYEQYF.

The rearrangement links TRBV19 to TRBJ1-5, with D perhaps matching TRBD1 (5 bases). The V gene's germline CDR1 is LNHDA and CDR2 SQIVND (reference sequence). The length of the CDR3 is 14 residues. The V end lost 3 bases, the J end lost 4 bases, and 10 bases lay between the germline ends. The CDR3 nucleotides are TGTGCCAGTAGTATTCTTCCAGGGAATCAGCCCCAGCATTTT. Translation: CASSILPGNQPQHF.

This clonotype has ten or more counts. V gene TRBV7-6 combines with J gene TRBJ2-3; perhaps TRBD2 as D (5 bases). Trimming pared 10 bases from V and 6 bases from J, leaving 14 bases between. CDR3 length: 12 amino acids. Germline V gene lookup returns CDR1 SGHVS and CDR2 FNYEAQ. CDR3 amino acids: CATGLMSDTQYF. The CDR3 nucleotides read TGTGCCACCGGACTGATGTCGGATACGCAGTATTTT.

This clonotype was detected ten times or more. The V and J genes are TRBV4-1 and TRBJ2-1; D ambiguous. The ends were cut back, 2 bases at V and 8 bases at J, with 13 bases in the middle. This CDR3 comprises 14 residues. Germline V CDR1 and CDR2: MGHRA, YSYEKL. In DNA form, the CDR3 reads TGCGCCAGCAGCCAAAGCCGGAGTGGGCATGAGCAGTTCTTC. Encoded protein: CASSQSRSGHEQFF.

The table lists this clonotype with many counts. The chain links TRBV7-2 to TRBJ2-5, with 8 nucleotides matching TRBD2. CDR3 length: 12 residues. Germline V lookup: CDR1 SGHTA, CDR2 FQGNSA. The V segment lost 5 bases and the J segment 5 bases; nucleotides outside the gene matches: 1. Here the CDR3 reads CASSPSGETQYF. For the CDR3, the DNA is TGTGCCAGCAGCCCTAGCGGGGAGACCCAGTACTTC.

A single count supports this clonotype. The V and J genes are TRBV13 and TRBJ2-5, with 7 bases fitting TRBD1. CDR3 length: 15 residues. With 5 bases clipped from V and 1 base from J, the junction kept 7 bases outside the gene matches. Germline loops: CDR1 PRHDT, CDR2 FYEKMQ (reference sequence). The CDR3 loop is CASSEKRDSQETQYF. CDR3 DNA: TGTGCCAGCAGCGAAAAACGGGACAGCCAAGAGACCCAGTACTTC.

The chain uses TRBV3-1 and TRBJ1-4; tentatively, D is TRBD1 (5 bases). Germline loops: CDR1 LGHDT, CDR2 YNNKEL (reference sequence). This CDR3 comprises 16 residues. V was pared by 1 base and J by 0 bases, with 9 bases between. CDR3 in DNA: TGTGCCAGCAGCCAAGTAACGACAGCAACTAATGAAAAACTGTTTTTT. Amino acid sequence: CASSQVTTATNEKLFF.

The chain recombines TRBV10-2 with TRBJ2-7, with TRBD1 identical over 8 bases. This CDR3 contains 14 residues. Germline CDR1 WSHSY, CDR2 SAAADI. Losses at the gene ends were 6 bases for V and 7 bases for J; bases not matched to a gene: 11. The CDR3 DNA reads TGCGCCAGCAGGTCCAGTCAGGGGGCGGGAGAGCAGTACTTC. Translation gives CASRSSQGAGEQYF.